The clone carrying this T cell receptor (beta chain) was found a few times. Antigen specificity is unknown. This sample was taken from a study of T cells in localized non-small cell lung cancer. Here immunoSEQ multiplex PCR was the method, and the copy in TCRdb shows in-frame clones only, minus some. The data hold 35,000 or so clones, with approximately 88% observed a single time. The length of the CDR3 is 14 residues. Germline CDR1 SGHDT, CDR2 YYEEEE. V lost 3 bases and J 5 bases, leaving 14 bases between the germline ends. The study's findings and limits: Highest T cell clonality was seen in uninvolved adjacent lung, surpassing that measured in tumor. Among blood samples, higher T cell density accompanied longer overall survival. The study detected a median about 60 of the top 100 tumor clones in adjacent lung. Because only a single region of the tumor was sequenced, heterogeneity remains possible.

The specimen comprised peripheral blood, sampled before any cancer treatment. The receptor was isolated from a woman aged 40 to 75 with stage I lung adenocarcinoma. The chain is built from TRBV5-6 and TRBJ1-1, with D possibly matching TRBD1 (5 bases). In nucleotides, the CDR3 is TGTGCCAGCAGCTCCATTGGGGGGTTGACTGAAGCTTTCTTT. It specifies CASSSIGGLTEAFF.